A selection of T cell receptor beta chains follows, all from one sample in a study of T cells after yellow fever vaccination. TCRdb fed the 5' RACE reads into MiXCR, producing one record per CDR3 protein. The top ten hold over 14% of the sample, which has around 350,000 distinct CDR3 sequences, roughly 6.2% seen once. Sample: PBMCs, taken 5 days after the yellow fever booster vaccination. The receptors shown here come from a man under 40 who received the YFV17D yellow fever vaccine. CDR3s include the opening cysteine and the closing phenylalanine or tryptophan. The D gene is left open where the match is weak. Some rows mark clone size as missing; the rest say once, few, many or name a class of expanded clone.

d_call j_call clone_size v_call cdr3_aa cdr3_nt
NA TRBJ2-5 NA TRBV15 CATSRDPPPETQYF TGTGCCACCAGCAGAGACCCTCCTCCCGAGACCCAGTACTTC
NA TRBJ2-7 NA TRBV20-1 CSARDRLTYEQYF TGCAGTGCTAGAGATCGACTAACCTACGAGCAGTACTTC
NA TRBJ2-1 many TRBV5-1 CASSLELSYNEQFF TGCGCCAGCAGCTTGGAATTATCCTACAATGAGCAGTTCTTC
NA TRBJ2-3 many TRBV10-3 CASKDLTSEADTQYF TGTGCCTCAAAGGACCTGACCTCCGAGGCAGATACGCAGTATTTT
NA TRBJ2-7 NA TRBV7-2 CASSPRRNSYEQYF TGTGCCAGCAGCCCCCGACGGAACTCCTACGAGCAGTACTTC
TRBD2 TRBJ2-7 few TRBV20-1 CSANRAGGPVYEQYF TGCAGTGCTAACCGAGCGGGAGGGCCGGTCTACGAGCAGTACTTC
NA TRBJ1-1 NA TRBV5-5 CASRHEPENTEAFF TGTGCCAGCAGACACGAGCCCGAGAACACTGAAGCTTTCTTT
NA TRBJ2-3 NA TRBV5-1 CASSLAPGTTDTQYF TGCGCCAGCAGCCTGGCCCCGGGGACCACAGATACGCAGTATTTT
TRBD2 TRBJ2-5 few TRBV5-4 CASSLEGLAALRAETQYF TGTGCCAGCAGCTTGGAGGGACTAGCGGCCCTTAGGGCAGAGACCCAGTACTTC
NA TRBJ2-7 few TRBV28 CASSSVAGSPYEQYF TGTGCCAGCAGCAGCGTGGCAGGGAGCCCCTACGAGCAGTACTTC
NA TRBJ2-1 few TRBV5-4 CASSLTGAGYNEQFF TGTGCCAGCAGCTTGACAGGAGCGGGCTACAATGAGCAGTTCTTC
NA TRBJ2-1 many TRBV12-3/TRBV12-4 CASTQPLGMVFF TGTGCCAGCACACAACCCCTCGGGATGGTCTTCTTC
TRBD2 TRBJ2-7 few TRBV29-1 CSVTSGPYEQYF TGCAGCGTTACTAGCGGACCCTACGAGCAGTACTTC
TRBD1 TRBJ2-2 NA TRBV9 CASSVVAGQGFGGELFF TGTGCCAGCAGCGTAGTGGCGGGACAGGGGTTCGGCGGGGAGCTGTTTTTT
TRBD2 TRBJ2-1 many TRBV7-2 CASSLAGTSQYNEQFF TGTGCCAGCAGCTTGGCTGGGACTAGCCAATACAATGAGCAGTTCTTC
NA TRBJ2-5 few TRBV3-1 CASSQDPGMATQYF TGTGCCAGCAGCCAAGATCCAGGGATGGCGACCCAGTACTTC
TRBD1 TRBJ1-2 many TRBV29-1 CSVSTGGNGGYTF TGCAGCGTCTCTACAGGGGGAAATGGTGGCTACACCTTC